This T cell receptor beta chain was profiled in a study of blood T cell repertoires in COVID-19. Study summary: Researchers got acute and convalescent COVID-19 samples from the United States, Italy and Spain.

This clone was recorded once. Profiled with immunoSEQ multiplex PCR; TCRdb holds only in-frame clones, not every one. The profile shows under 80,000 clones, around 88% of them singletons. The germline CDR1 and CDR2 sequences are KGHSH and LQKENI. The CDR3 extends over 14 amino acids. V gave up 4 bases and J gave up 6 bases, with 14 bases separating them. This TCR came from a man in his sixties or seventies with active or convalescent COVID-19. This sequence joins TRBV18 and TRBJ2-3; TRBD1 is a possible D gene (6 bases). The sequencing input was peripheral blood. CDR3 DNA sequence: TGTGCCAGCTCACTGCGAGGGGGTCGGGATACGCAGTATTTT. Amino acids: CASSLRGGRDTQYF.